The entry below gives a single T cell receptor beta chain sequence along with its context. These data come from a study of blood T cell repertoires in COVID-19. Overall study context: Sources were T cells, B-cell-depleted T cells, or PBMCs; the material itself was cDNA or gDNA.

The CDR3 extends over 12 amino acids. Germline CDR1 is SEHNR and CDR2 is FQNEAQ (reference sequence). The V gene lost 1 base and the J gene lost 6 bases, with 7 bases spanning the gap. Clones were sequenced by immunoSEQ multiplex PCR, and TCRdb holds only the in-frame ones, with some missing. The sample carries some 74,000 clones, approximately 91% recorded once. The specimen sequenced was peripheral blood. The source of this sequence is a man aged 45-65 years with COVID-19, enrolled during active disease. This rearrangement joins TRBV7-9 to TRBJ2-7; D gene uncertain. CDR3 region: CASSLVPGEQYV. CDR3 DNA sequence: TGTGCCAGCAGCTTAGTCCCCGGCGAGCAGTACGTC.